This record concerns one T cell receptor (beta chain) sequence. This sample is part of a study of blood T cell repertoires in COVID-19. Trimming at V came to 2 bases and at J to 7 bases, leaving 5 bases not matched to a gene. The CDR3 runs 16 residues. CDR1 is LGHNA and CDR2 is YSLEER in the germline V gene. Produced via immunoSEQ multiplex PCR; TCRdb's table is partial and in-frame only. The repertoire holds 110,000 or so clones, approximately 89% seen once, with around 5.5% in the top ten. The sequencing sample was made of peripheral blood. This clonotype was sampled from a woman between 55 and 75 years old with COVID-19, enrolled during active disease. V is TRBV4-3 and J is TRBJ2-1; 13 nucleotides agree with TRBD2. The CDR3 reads CASSQLLAGGENEQFF. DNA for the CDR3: TGCGCCAGCAGCCAACTACTAGCGGGGGGGGAGAATGAGCAGTTCTTC.